The 22 T cell receptor beta chains in this list originate from one sample, sequenced in a study of Graves' ophthalmopathy and Graves' hyperthyroidism. Amplified material comprised TCR beta CDR3 regions derived from RNA transcripts. HTBI primers were used in a first-round RT-PCR, which preceded a second-round multiplex PCR. TCRdb reanalysed the multiplex PCR reads using MiXCR and keeps one entry per CDR3 protein. The data show fewer than 600,000 distinct CDR3 sequences, roughly 14% seen once. Source material: blood. Receptors were obtained from a woman younger than 45 with Graves' ophthalmopathy.

This clonotype was seen at least ten times. The chain's CDR3 is CASSSGLQYTGELFF. The DNA of the CDR3 is TGTGCCAGCAGTTCGGGACTGCAATACACCGGGGAGCTGTTTTTT. This chain uses TRBV12-3 or TRBV12-4 with TRBJ2-2, with D maybe TRBD2 (6 bases). The CDR3 is made up of 15 amino acids. The germline V and J ends were trimmed by 4 bases and 3 bases, with 12 bases remaining between them.

This clonotype came up many times. This rearrangement joins TRBV7-9 to TRBJ1-1, with D uncertain. The CDR3 runs 14 residues. Germline assignment: CDR1 SEHNR and CDR2 FQNEAQ (reference sequence). V shed 5 bases and J shed 0 bases, with 10 bases lying between them. CDR3: CASSPVSLNTEAFF. The CDR3 region has the DNA TGTGCCAGCAGCCCCGTCAGTCTGAACACTGAAGCTTTCTTT.

The sample holds many counts of this clonotype. The V call is TRBV29-1, the J call TRBJ2-7; perhaps TRBD1 as D (5 bases). Germline values: CDR1 SQVTM, CDR2 ANQGSEA. The CDR3 consists of 11 residues. V lost 5 bases to trimming and J lost 2 bases, with 7 bases between them. Here the CDR3 DNA reads TGCAGCGTTCAACAGGCCTACGAGCAGTACTTC. As protein: CSVQQAYEQYF.

There are many counts of this clonotype. The genes are TRBV7-9 and TRBJ2-5, with 9 bases aligning to TRBD2. CDR1 and CDR2 from the germline V gene are SEHNR and FQNEAQ (reference sequence). Trimming cost V 3 bases and J 1 base; bases outside gene matches: 12. The CDR3 covers 18 residues. This CDR3 reads CASSFYVGLAGSQETQYF. The CDR3 DNA sequence: TGTGCCAGCAGCTTCTATGTGGGTCTAGCGGGGTCCCAAGAGACCCAGTACTTC.

This clonotype was seen repeatedly, ten times or more. This chain joins TRBV28 and TRBJ2-2; no firm D call. The V end lost 7 bases, the J end lost 3 bases, and 12 bases lay between the germline ends. The CDR3 contains 14 residues. Germline assignment: CDR1 MDHEN and CDR2 SYDVKM. This CDR3 reads CASKAEGHTGELFF. The CDR3 bases are TGTGCCAGCAAGGCGGAAGGGCACACCGGGGAGCTGTTTTTT.

This clonotype has ten or more counts. This rearrangement joins TRBV27 to TRBJ2-5; D is unclear. This CDR3 spans 13 amino acids. CDR1 is MNHEY, CDR2 SMNVEV, per germline (reference sequence). The V gene lost 5 bases and the J gene lost 1 base, with 8 bases spanning the gap. CDR3 coding DNA: TGTGCCAGCAGTGCAGTGTTCCAAGAGACCCAGTACTTC. As protein: CASSAVFQETQYF.

This clonotype was seen repeatedly, ten times or more. The V call is TRBV5-1, the J call TRBJ2-7; 10 positions match TRBD2. Trimming took 5 bases from V and 5 from J; bases not matched to a gene: 4. The length of the CDR3 is 13 residues. Germline V lookup: CDR1 SGHRS, CDR2 YFSETQ. This CDR3 is CASSSSGSHEQYF. CDR3 DNA: TGCGCCAGCAGTTCTAGCGGGAGCCACGAGCAGTACTTC.

The table lists this clonotype with many counts. The chain has TRBV10-2 and TRBJ1-1, with D perhaps TRBD1 (5 bases). The CDR3 sequence is 12 residues long. CDR1 is WSHSY and CDR2 is SAAADI in the germline V gene. The ends were cut back, 10 bases at V and 11 bases at J, with 20 bases in the middle. CDR3 nucleotide sequence: TGCGCCACCTATGATCAGGGCCTCTGGGCTTTCTTT. Residues: CATYDQGLWAFF.

A few counts support this clonotype. A much larger clone is a single base away; this may be a read error. The rearrangement links TRBV12-3 or TRBV12-4 to TRBJ2-5; D call uncertain. This CDR3 is built from 16 residues. The CDR3 DNA sequence: TGTGCCAGCCCAAAATCATTCCGAAGACTGAAAGAGACCCGGTACTTC. Translating gives CASPKSFRRLKETRYF.

The chain uses TRBV12-3 or TRBV12-4 and TRBJ2-7, with D possibly called TRBD1 or TRBD2 (6 bases each). Trimming removed 8 bases at V and 3 bases at J, with 20 bases between. This CDR3 has 15 residues. In nucleotides, the CDR3 is TGTGCCAGCCACCCCTCGGGGGCACCCCACTACGAGCAGTACTTC. It is translated as CASHPSGAPHYEQYF.

This clonotype was picked up many times. A much larger clone lies a single base off, so this may be a read error. The genes are TRBV6-1 and TRBJ1-6, with D perhaps matching TRBD1 (5 bases). Germline CDR1 and CDR2: MNHNS and SASEGT. The CDR3 is 13 amino acids. V was pared by 3 bases and J by 8 bases, with 8 bases between. CDR3 sequence (DNA): TGTGCCAGCAGTGACAGGGATCATTCACCCCTCCACTTT. Amino acids: CASSDRDHSPLHF.

This clonotype was recorded at least ten times. V usage is TRBV7-6 and J usage is TRBJ2-7, with D unresolved. V lost 5 bases and J 5 bases, leaving 10 bases between the germline ends. This CDR3 comprises 12 residues. Germline assignment: CDR1 SGHVS and CDR2 FNYEAQ. CDR3 DNA: TGTGCCAGCAGCCTGGGTGAAAACGAGCAGTACTTC. Amino acid sequence: CASSLGENEQYF.

This clonotype was found many times. The chain carries TRBV12-3 or TRBV12-4 and TRBJ1-2; 10 bases agree with TRBD1. The CDR3 consists of 14 residues. V gave up 5 bases and J gave up 4 bases; unmatched junction bases: 4. The CDR3 loop reads CASSAGTGAYGYTF. As DNA, the CDR3 is TGTGCCAGCAGTGCCGGGACAGGGGCCTATGGCTACACCTTC.

In this sample, this clonotype turned up many times. The chain recombines TRBV20-1 with TRBJ1-6; D remains unclear. V dropped 5 bases and J dropped 8 bases, with 4 bases sitting between them. Germline-derived CDR1 and CDR2 are DFQATT and SNEGSKA (reference sequence). The CDR3 is made up of 10 amino acids. The CDR3: CSAYDSPLHF. The CDR3 bases are TGCAGTGCTTACGATTCACCCCTCCACTTT.

This clonotype has a count of ten or more. The chain combines TRBV20-1 with TRBJ1-1, with D unresolved. Looked up from germline, CDR1 is DFQATT and CDR2 is SNEGSKA (reference sequence). V lost 2 bases and J lost 6, with 16 bases in between. The CDR3 is 14 amino acids. CDR3 coding DNA: TGCAGTGCTAGAACTACGGAGTTTTTTCCTGAAGCTTTCTTT. Translation gives CSARTTEFFPEAFF.

The chain joins TRBV18 to TRBJ2-7; no clear D. The CDR3 covers 13 residues. V gave up 3 bases and J gave up 1 base, with 7 bases separating them. Per germline, CDR1 KGHSH and CDR2 LQKENI. CDR3 residues: CASSPVNSYEQYF. In DNA form, the CDR3 reads TGTGCCAGCTCACCGGTAAATTCCTACGAGCAGTACTTC.

There are many counts of this clonotype. CDR3 sequence (DNA): TGTGCCAGTAGTACCAACAACCTATTGAACACTGAAGCTTTCTTT. It translates to CASSTNNLLNTEAFF. V usage is TRBV19 and J usage is TRBJ1-1; the D is unclear. The V end was cut by 4 bases, the J end by 0 bases, with 12 bases between. This CDR3 spans 15 amino acids. CDR1 is LNHDA, CDR2 SQIVND, per germline (reference sequence).

At least ten counts were recorded for this clonotype. The chain has TRBV30 and TRBJ1-1, with 7 positions matching TRBD1. V was clipped by 2 bases and J by 5 bases; unmatched bases: 17. The CDR3 is made up of 17 amino acids. Germline assignment: CDR1 GTSNPN and CDR2 SVGIG (reference sequence). CDR3 amino acids: CAWSQNRGGGSGTEAFF. CDR3 sequence (DNA): TGTGCCTGGAGTCAAAACAGGGGAGGGGGGTCCGGTACTGAAGCTTTCTTT.

The chain combines TRBV6-5 with TRBJ2-7, with TRBD1 matching over 11 bases. CDR1 is MNHEY, CDR2 SVGAGI, per germline. V gave up 1 base and J gave up 1 base; unmatched junction bases: 3. This CDR3 is 16 amino acids long. Written as DNA, the CDR3 is TGTGCCAGCAGTTACTATGGGACAGGGGGATCCTACGAGCAGTACTTC. It yields the protein CASSYYGTGGSYEQYF.

This clonotype showed up many times. The chain joins TRBV9 to TRBJ1-6, with D possibly being TRBD1 (5 bases). The CDR3 consists of 15 residues. Per the germline V gene, CDR1 is SGDLS and CDR2 is YYNGEE. Deletions cut 3 bases from V and 3 bases from J, with 10 bases between. The CDR3 sequence is CASSGDEFYNSPLHF. The CDR3 DNA reads TGTGCCAGCAGCGGGGACGAATTCTATAATTCACCCCTCCACTTT.

This clonotype was picked up a small number of times. CDR3 DNA sequence: TGTGCCAGCAGTGAGACTAGCGGGGGGGCAAACATTCAGTACTTC. Its translation: CASSETSGGANIQYF. The gene calls are TRBV6-4 and TRBJ2-4, with 14 bases identical to TRBD2. The CDR3 totals 15 residues. Germline values: CDR1 MRHNA, CDR2 SNTAGT. V dropped 3 bases and J dropped 6; count of bases not matched to a gene: 1.

The V call is TRBV28, the J call TRBJ1-1; D perhaps matches TRBD1 (6 bases). CDR1 MDHEN and CDR2 SYDVKM come from the germline V gene. The CDR3 runs 13 residues. V shed 9 bases and J shed 3 bases, with 14 bases lying between them. In nucleotides, the CDR3 is TGTGCCAGTCTCAGCAGGGGAGACACTGAAGCTTTCTTT. It encodes CASLSRGDTEAFF.